This T cell receptor beta chain was observed in a study of quantifying T cell responses using KT2 cells. Turning to the study itself: cDNA was made from DNase-treated RNA using alpha and beta constant primers. Findings and limits, study-wide: Input KT2 cell number predicted KT2 alpha and beta sequence counts linearly over several orders of magnitude.

Known numbers of the T cell clone KT2 were added to PBMC. Different KT2-to-PBMC ratios were created with a constant PBMC count. V lost 4 bases and J lost 2, with 6 bases in between. Germline V CDR1 and CDR2: MNHNY, SVGAGI (reference sequence). CDR3 length: 14 residues. A single-stranded UMI oligo with SP2 sequence was ligated to cDNA 3' ends. An equimolar mix of RC1.1 and RC1.2 primed the beta chain across TRBC1 and TRBC2. TCRdb re-derived calls from the UMI-ligation and nested PCR reads in MiXCR, one entry per CDR3 protein. The table lists tens of thousands of distinct CDR3 sequences, 11% of them singletons, with about 9.4% in the top ten. This clonotype was recorded at least ten times. Antigen unknown.

This receptor was taken from a human donor. Input material: PBMCs spiked with cells of the T cell clone KT2. The gene calls are TRBV6-6 and TRBJ2-6, with D possibly TRBD2 on 6 matching bases. CDR3 nucleotides: TGTGCCAGCAGTTGGGGGGCTGGGGCCAACGTCCTGACTTTC. Translating gives CASSWGAGANVLTF.